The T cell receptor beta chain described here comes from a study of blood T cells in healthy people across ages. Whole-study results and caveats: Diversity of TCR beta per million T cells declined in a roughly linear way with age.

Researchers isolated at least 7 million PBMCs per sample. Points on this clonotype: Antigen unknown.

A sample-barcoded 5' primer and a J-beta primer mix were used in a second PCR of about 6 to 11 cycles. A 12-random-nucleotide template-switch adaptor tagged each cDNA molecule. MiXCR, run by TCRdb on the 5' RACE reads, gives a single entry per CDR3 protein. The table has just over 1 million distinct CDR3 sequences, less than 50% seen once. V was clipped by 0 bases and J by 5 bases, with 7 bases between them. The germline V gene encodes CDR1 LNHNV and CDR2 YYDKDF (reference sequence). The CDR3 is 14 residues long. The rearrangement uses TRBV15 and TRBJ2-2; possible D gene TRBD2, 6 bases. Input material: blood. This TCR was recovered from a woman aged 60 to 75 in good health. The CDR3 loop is CATSRDLATGELFF. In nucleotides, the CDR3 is TGTGCCACCAGCAGAGATCTAGCGACCGGGGAGCTGTTTTTT.